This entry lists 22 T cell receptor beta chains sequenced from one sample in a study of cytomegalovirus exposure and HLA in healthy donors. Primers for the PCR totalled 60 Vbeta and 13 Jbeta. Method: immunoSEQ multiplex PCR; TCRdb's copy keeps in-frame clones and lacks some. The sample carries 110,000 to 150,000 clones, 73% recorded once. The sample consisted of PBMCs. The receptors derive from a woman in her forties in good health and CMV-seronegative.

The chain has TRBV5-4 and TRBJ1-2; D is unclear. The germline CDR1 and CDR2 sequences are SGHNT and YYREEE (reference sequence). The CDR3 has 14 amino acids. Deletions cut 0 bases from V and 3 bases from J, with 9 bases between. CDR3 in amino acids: CASSLGAEDYGYTF. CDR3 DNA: TGTGCCAGCAGCTTGGGGGCAGAAGACTATGGCTACACCTTC.

The DNA of the CDR3 is TGTGCCAGCAGCCCCCGACTAGTCGGAAGCACAGATACGCAGTATTTT. Translating it yields CASSPRLVGSTDTQYF. This chain joins TRBV5-4 and TRBJ2-3; D is possibly TRBD2 (6 bases). Germline values: CDR1 SGHNT, CDR2 YYREEE (reference sequence). Trimming removed 4 bases at V and 0 bases at J, with 15 bases between. The CDR3 is 16 amino acids.

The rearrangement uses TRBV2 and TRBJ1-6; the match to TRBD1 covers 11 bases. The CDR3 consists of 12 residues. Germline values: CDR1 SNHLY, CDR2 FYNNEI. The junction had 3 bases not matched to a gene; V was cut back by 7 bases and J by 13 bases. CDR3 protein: CASKDRGPPLHF. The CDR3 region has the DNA TGTGCCAGCAAGGACAGGGGGCCCCCCCTCCACTTT.

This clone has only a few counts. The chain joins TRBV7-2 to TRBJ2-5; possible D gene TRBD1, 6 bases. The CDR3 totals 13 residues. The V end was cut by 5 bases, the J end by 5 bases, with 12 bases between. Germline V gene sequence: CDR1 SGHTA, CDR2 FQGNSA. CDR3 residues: CASSPNRVETQYF. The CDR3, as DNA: TGTGCCAGCAGCCCTAACAGGGTTGAGACCCAGTACTTC.

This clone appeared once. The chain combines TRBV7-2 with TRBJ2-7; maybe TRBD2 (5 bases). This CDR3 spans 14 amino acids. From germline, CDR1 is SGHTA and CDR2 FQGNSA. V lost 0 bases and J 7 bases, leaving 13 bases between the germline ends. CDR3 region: CASSLAPTSGEQYV. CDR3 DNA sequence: TGTGCCAGCAGCTTAGCCCCGACGTCGGGGGAGCAGTACGTC.

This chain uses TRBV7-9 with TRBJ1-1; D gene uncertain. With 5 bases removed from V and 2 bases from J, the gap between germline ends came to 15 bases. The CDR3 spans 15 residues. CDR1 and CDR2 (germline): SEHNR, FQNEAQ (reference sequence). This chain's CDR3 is CASSQENGGNTEAFF. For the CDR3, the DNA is TGTGCCAGCAGCCAAGAAAACGGAGGTAACACTGAAGCTTTCTTT.

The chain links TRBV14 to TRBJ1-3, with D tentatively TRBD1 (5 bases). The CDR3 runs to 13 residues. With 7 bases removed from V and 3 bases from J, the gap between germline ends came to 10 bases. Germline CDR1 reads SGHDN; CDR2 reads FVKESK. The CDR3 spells CASNGHVGNTIYF. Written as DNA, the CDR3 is TGTGCCAGCAACGGACATGTTGGAAACACCATATATTTT.

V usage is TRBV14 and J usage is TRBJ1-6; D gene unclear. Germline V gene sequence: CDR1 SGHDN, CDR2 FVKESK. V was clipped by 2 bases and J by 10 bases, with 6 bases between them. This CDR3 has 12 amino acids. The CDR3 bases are TGTGCCAGCAGCCAACCTAGGTCACCCCTCCACTTT. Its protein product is CASSQPRSPLHF.

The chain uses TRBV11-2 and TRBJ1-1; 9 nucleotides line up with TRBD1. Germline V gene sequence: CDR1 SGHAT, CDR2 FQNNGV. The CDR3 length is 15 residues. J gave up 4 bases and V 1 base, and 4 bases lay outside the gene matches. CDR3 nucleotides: TGTGCCAGCAGCTTAGCGGGACAGGGCTCCACTGAAGCTTTCTTT. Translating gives CASSLAGQGSTEAFF.

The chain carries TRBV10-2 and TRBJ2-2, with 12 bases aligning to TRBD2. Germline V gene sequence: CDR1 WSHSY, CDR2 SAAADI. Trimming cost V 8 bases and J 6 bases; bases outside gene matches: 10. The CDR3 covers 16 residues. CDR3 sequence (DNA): TGCGCCAGCGCTAGCCCTAGCGGGGGGGGTCCCGGGGAGCTGTTTTTT. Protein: CASASPSGGGPGELFF.

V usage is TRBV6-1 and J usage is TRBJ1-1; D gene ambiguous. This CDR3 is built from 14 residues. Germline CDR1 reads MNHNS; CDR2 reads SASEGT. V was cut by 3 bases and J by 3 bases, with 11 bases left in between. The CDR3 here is CASSEWPEYTEAFF. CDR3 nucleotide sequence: TGTGCCAGCAGTGAGTGGCCAGAATACACTGAAGCTTTCTTT.

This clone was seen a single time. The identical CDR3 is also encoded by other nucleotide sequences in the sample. The CDR3 DNA is TGTGCCAGCAGACTAGCGGGCACCGGGGAGCTGTTTTTT. Residues: CASRLAGTGELFF. The chain combines TRBV2 with TRBJ2-2, with 9 bases aligning to TRBD2. Germline loops: CDR1 SNHLY, CDR2 FYNNEI. Trimming took 6 bases from V and 4 from J; bases not matched to a gene: 0. This CDR3 region has 13 residues.

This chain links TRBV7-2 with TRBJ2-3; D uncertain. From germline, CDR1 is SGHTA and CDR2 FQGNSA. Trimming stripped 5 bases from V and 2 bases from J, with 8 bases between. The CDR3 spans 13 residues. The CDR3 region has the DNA TGTGCCAGCAGCCGAGGCACCACAGATACGCAGTATTTT. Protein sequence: CASSRGTTDTQYF.

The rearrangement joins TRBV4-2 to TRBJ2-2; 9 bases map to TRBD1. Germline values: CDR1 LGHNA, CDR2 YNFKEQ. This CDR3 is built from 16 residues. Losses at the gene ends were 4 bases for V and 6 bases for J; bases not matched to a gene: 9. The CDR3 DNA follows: TGTGCCAGCAGCCCCTCGGACAGGGGATTCCCCGGGGAGCTGTTTTTT. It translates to CASSPSDRGFPGELFF.

The CDR3 nucleotides read TGTGCCAGCTCACCGTATCCGGGACAGGGAATCTATGAGCAGTTCTTC. Translating gives CASSPYPGQGIYEQFF. The V call is TRBV18, the J call TRBJ2-1; 9 positions agree with TRBD1. CDR1 and CDR2 from the germline V gene are KGHSH and LQKENI. The CDR3 is made up of 16 amino acids. V trimming: 3 bases; J trimming: 8 bases; junction bases outside the gene matches: 11.

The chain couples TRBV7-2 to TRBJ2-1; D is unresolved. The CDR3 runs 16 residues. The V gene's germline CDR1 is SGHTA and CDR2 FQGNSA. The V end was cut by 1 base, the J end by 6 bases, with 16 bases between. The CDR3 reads CASSLVGSLISNEQFF. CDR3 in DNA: TGTGCCAGCAGCTTAGTGGGTAGCCTGATCAGCAATGAGCAGTTCTTC.

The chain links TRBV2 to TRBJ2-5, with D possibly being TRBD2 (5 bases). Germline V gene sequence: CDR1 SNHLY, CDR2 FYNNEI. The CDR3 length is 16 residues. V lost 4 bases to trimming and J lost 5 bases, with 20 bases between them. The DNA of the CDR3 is TGTGCCAGCAGTGTGAAGGGAGTTAGCTGGGCGGAGACCCAGTACTTC. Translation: CASSVKGVSWAETQYF.

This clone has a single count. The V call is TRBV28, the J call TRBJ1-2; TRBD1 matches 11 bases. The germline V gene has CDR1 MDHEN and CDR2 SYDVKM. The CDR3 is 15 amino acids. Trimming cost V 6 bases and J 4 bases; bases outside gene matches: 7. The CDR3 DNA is TGTGCCAGCAGGATAACCGGGACAGGGGGCTATGGCTACACCTTC. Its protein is CASRITGTGGYGYTF.

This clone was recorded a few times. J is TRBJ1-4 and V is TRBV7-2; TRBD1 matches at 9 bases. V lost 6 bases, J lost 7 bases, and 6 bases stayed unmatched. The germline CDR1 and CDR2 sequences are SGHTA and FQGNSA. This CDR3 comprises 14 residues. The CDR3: CASSDRQGGEKLFF. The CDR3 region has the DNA TGTGCCAGCAGTGATAGACAGGGGGGTGAAAAACTGTTTTTT. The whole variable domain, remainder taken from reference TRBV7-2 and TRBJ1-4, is GAGVSQSPSNKVTEKGKDVELRCDPISGHTALYWYRQSLGQGLEFLIYFQGNSAPDKSGLPSDRFSAERTGGSVSTLTIQRTQQEDSAVYLCASSDRQGGEKLFFGSGTQLSVL.

The CDR3 reads CASSVGGVGELFF. CDR3 bases: TGTGCCAGCAGCGTAGGAGGTGTCGGGGAGCTGTTTTTT. This chain joins TRBV9 and TRBJ2-2, with no clear D. Germline assignment: CDR1 SGDLS and CDR2 YYNGEE. Trimming pared 0 bases from V and 7 bases from J, leaving 7 bases between. This CDR3 region has 13 residues.

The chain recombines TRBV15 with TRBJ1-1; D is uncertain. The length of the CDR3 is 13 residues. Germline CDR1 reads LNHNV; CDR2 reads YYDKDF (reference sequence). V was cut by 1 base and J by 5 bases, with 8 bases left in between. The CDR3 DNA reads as TGTGCCACCAGCAGAGCGGCGAGGACTGAAGCTTTCTTT. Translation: CATSRAARTEAFF.

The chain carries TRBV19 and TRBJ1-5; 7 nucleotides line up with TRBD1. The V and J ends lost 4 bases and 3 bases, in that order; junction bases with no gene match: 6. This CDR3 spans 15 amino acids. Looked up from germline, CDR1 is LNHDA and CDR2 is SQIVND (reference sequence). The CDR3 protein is CASSTYGQVNQPQHF. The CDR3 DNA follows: TGTGCCAGTAGTACCTACGGACAGGTCAATCAGCCCCAGCATTTT.